A selection of T cell receptor beta chains follows, all from one sample in a study of T cell responses to AZD1222 COVID-19 vaccine. TCRdb's table, derived via immunoSEQ multiplex PCR, lists solely in-frame clones and lacks some. The data show 75,000 to 95,000 clones, about 85% seen once. Sequencing was performed on peripheral blood, taken 28 days after the second AZD1222 dose. These TCRs come from an adult who received the AZD1222 COVID-19 vaccine. Both conserved end residues are part of each CDR3. D genes are given only for firm matches. Size tells how often a clone was seen (once, few, many) or the class of an expanded clone, and some rows leave it out.

d_call | j_call | v_call | clone_size | cdr3_aa | cdr3_nt
. | TRBJ2-7 | TRBV4-3 | . | CASSQGFEGYEQYF | TGCGCCAGCAGCCAAGGTTTTGAGGGATACGAGCAGTACTTC
TRBD2 | TRBJ2-5 | TRBV10-2 | . | CASSEGRARETQYF | TGCGCCAGCAGTGAAGGGAGGGCCAGAGAGACCCAGTACTTC
. | TRBJ1-4 | TRBV2 | few | CASSDMADREKLFF | TGTGCCAGCAGTGACATGGCCGACCGAGAAAAACTGTTTTTT
TRBD2 | TRBJ2-1 | TRBV20-1 | once | CSASILADLMEQFF | TGCAGTGCTAGTATTCTAGCGGACCTGATGGAGCAGTTCTTC
. | TRBJ1-1 | TRBV5-1 | . | CASRDLGQNTEAFF | TGCGCCAGCAGGGACTTGGGACAAAACACTGAAGCTTTCTTT
TRBD2 | TRBJ2-1 | TRBV2 | . | CASSDRSAGGDYNEQFF | TGTGCCAGCAGTGATAGGTCGGCGGGGGGGGACTACAATGAGCAGTTCTTC
. | TRBJ2-3 | TRBV9 | . | CASSVTPASAKWDTQYF | TGTGCCAGCAGCGTCACCCCTGCCAGCGCAAAATGGGATACGCAGTATTTT
. | TRBJ1-5 | TRBV28 | . | CASRPIRVGQPQHF | TGTGCCAGCAGGCCCATCAGGGTGGGTCAGCCCCAGCATTTT
. | TRBJ1-1 | TRBV28 | . | CASPTAEAFF | TGTGCCAGCCCGACAGCTGAAGCTTTCTTT
. | TRBJ1-1 | TRBV10-3 | . | CAIRSTGGQRDEAFF | TGTGCCATCAGGTCGACGGGGGGCCAGCGGGATGAAGCTTTCTTT
. | TRBJ2-1 | TRBV10-2 | . | CALGGSYNEQFF | TGCGCCCTGGGGGGCTCCTACAATGAGCAGTTCTTC
. | TRBJ1-3 | TRBV7-6 | . | CASSLTPTNSGNTIYF | TGTGCCAGCAGCTTAACACCGACAAACTCTGGAAACACCATATATTTT
. | TRBJ2-7 | TRBV28 | . | CASSPSVYEQYF | TGTGCCAGCAGTCCCTCAGTCTACGAGCAGTACTTC
. | TRBJ1-4 | TRBV6-1 | . | CASSDAGTSTNEKLFF | TGTGCCAGCAGTGACGCTGGGACCTCAACTAATGAAAAACTGTTTTTT
. | TRBJ2-3 | TRBV6-5 | . | CASSSPSRSTDTQYF | TGTGCCAGCAGTTCCCCGTCCCGCTCGACGGATACGCAGTATTTT
. | TRBJ1-6 | TRBV30 | . | CAWSPSGTRVSPLHF | TGTGCCTGGAGTCCTTCCGGGACCAGGGTATCACCCCTCCACTTT
. | TRBJ1-1 | TRBV9 | . | CASSVDWRLNTEAFF | TGTGCCAGCAGCGTAGACTGGCGGTTGAACACTGAAGCTTTCTTT